Listed below are T cell receptor beta chains from one sample, sequenced in a study of identical twins. MiXCR, applied by TCRdb to the 5' RACE reads, yields one record per CDR3 protein. Seen here are approximately 300,000 distinct CDR3 sequences, roughly 8.6% observed once, and the top ten hold roughly 6.8%. The same data also contributed to another study, on yellow fever vaccine responses in identical twins.

The material sequenced was CD8+ T cells sorted from blood. All receptors derive from a woman aged 18-29 years in good health. CDR3s include the opening cysteine and the closing phenylalanine or tryptophan. The D gene is left open where the match is weak. Clone size, where shown, is once, few, many, or a class for clones that have expanded.

d_call j_call v_call clone_size cdr3_nt cdr3_aa
. TRBJ2-1 TRBV5-1 few TGCGCCAGCAGCTCGGATGGGGGCCCCTTAGAGTTGGACAATGAGCAGTTCTTC CASSSDGGPLELDNEQFF
. TRBJ2-1 TRBV7-2 many TGTGCCAGCAGCTCTTTACGTCACGGCGATGAGCAGTTCTTC CASSSLRHGDEQFF
. TRBJ2-1 TRBV27 few TGTGCCAGCAGCTTATCGGTTAGAGAGGCACGGGTCAATGAGCAGTTCTTC CASSLSVREARVNEQFF
. TRBJ2-3 TRBV6-5 few TGTGCCAGCAGTTACTCGGGATGGGGGATAGGCTCCGGCACAGATACGCAGTATTTT CASSYSGWGIGSGTDTQYF
TRBD2 TRBJ2-5 TRBV9 . TGTGCCAGCAGCCCAGGACTAGCGGGGTTCCAAGAGACCCAGTACTTC CASSPGLAGFQETQYF
TRBD2 TRBJ2-7 TRBV7-8 many TGTGCCAGCACTCGGGCGGGCGGGAGGGTGGAGCAGTACTTC CASTRAGGRVEQYF
. TRBJ2-1 TRBV2 . TGTGCCAGCAGTGAATTGGTCTACAATGAGCAGTTCTTC CASSELVYNEQFF
. TRBJ1-2 TRBV5-8 . TGTGCCAGCTTACAGGGTCTCAAAAACTATGGCTACACCTTC CASLQGLKNYGYTF
TRBD2 TRBJ2-1 TRBV11-1 many TGTGCCAGCAGCTTATTGATCGCGCCTAGCGGGATCTCTGATGAGCAGTTCTTC CASSLLIAPSGISDEQFF
. TRBJ2-1 TRBV25-1 . TGTGCCAGCAGTGACGTCCCGAACTCCTACAATGAGCAGTTCTTC CASSDVPNSYNEQFF
. TRBJ1-5 TRBV23-1 . TGCGCCAGCAGTCAGAGTGGTTTTAATCAGCCCCAGCATTTT CASSQSGFNQPQHF
. TRBJ2-7 TRBV2 . TGTGCCAGCGGTCTGATAAGCGAGCAGTACTTC CASGLISEQYF
TRBD1 TRBJ2-7 TRBV27 . TGTGCCAGCAGGATATCAGGGGGCATCTACGAGCAGTACTTC CASRISGGIYEQYF
. TRBJ2-7 TRBV3-1 . TGTGCCAGCAGCCAAGAGGGGGCTAGTTTTGAATTC CASSQEGASFEF
. TRBJ2-5 TRBV7-9 many TGTGCCAGCAGCATTAGCGGAGAGACCCAGTACTTC CASSISGETQYF
TRBD2 TRBJ2-7 TRBV29-1 . TGCAGCGTACGCGGGGGGAGCTCCTACGAGCAGTACTTC CSVRGGSSYEQYF
. TRBJ2-2 TRBV4-1 few TGCGCCAGCAGCCCGACCCCAAGAATACACACCGGGGAGCTGTTTTTT CASSPTPRIHTGELFF
TRBD2 TRBJ2-5 TRBV29-1 few TGCAGCGTTGATCTGACTGAGCGGGGGTACCAAGAGACCCAGTACTTC CSVDLTERGYQETQYF
TRBD2 TRBJ2-1 TRBV6-1 few TGTGCCAGCAGTGAAGCGGCGGGGGGGCCTCACAATGAGCAGTTCTTC CASSEAAGGPHNEQFF
TRBD2 TRBJ2-1 TRBV11-2 many TGTGCCAGCAGCTTCCCGACTAGCCGGACCCCTAACCCTTACAATGAGCAGTTCTTC CASSFPTSRTPNPYNEQFF
. TRBJ1-1 TRBV5-6 . TGTGCCAGCAGCTCCAAAGACAGCGGGCCCTACACTGAAGCTTTCTTT CASSSKDSGPYTEAFF
TRBD2 TRBJ2-5 TRBV5-1 many TGCGCCAGCAGCTACAGCGGGGGGGGAGAGACCCAGTACTTC CASSYSGGGETQYF
. TRBJ2-2 TRBV7-9 . TGTGCCAGCAGCCCTTCCAGCGCCGGAGCCGGGGAGCTGTTTTTT CASSPSSAGAGELFF
. TRBJ2-7 TRBV12-3/TRBV12-4 many TGTGCCAGCAGTTCGGGGCTGAGCTCCTACGAGCAGTACTTC CASSSGLSSYEQYF
TRBD1 TRBJ2-1 TRBV2 . TGTGCCAGCAGGTTCGGGACAGGGCCCTACAATGAGCAGTTCTTC CASRFGTGPYNEQFF
. TRBJ2-7 TRBV20-1 few TGCAGTGCTAGATTCAGTTCCTACGAGCAGTACTTC CSARFSSYEQYF
. TRBJ2-7 TRBV28 few TGTGCCAGCAGTTTAAGTAGCGGCAGCTCCTACGAGCAGTACTTC CASSLSSGSSYEQYF
. TRBJ2-5 TRBV6-6 . TGTGCCAGCACGAAGGGTGGGTGGGAGACCCAGTACTTC CASTKGGWETQYF
. TRBJ2-7 TRBV20-1 . TGCAGTGCTAGAGGCTCGCTAGACCACGAGCAGTACTTC CSARGSLDHEQYF
. TRBJ2-1 TRBV7-8 many TGTGCCAGCAGCCCAGTGGTGGCGGGGCCAAGAGGCAATGAGCAGTTCTTC CASSPVVAGPRGNEQFF
. TRBJ1-3 TRBV6-1 few TGTGCCAGCACCATCTCAAGAATCTCTGGAAACACCATATATTTT CASTISRISGNTIYF
TRBD1 TRBJ2-7 TRBV5-1 . TGCGCCAGCAGGGGGGGACAGGGCTACGAGCAGTACTTC CASRGGQGYEQYF
. TRBJ2-6 TRBV4-3 many TGCGCCAGCAGCCAGGGGGACTGGGGCTCTGGGGCCAACGTCCTGACTTTC CASSQGDWGSGANVLTF
. TRBJ1-1 TRBV4-1 many TGCGCCAGCAGCCAAGTCGAGGGAGGGGACACTGAAGCTTTCTTT CASSQVEGGDTEAFF
. TRBJ2-2 TRBV6-4 few TGTGCCAGCAGTGAATCGGTGGGAGCTTACACCGGGGAGCTGTTTTTT CASSESVGAYTGELFF
. TRBJ2-6 TRBV12-3/TRBV12-4 . TGTGCCAGCAGTCCCCAGACAGGGGAGGGGGCACCTTCTGGGGCCAACGTCCTGACTTTC CASSPQTGEGAPSGANVLTF
TRBD1 TRBJ2-7 TRBV28 few TGTGCCAGCAGCAGGGACAGGTTCTACGAGCAGTACTTC CASSRDRFYEQYF
TRBD2 TRBJ2-1 TRBV27 . TGTGCCAGCCTAGCGGGAGGGCCGAGCTCCTACAATGAGCAGTTCTTC CASLAGGPSSYNEQFF
. TRBJ1-1 TRBV12-3/TRBV12-4 many TGTGCCAGCAGTTTTTTCGCGGACACTGAAGCTTTCTTT CASSFFADTEAFF
. TRBJ2-5 TRBV7-9 . TGTGCCAGCAGCACCGGGGCGCTTAGAGAGACCCAGTACTTC CASSTGALRETQYF
. TRBJ2-3 TRBV12-3/TRBV12-4 many TGTGCCAGCAGGCCCGGGATAAGCACAGATACGCAGTATTTT CASRPGISTDTQYF
TRBD2 TRBJ2-1 TRBV29-1 few TGCAGCGCCCGCACGGGGGGGCCCTCCTACAATGAGCAGTTCTTC CSARTGGPSYNEQFF
. TRBJ2-5 TRBV5-1 many TGCGCCAGCAGCCCGGACTCAACGGAGACCCAGTACTTC CASSPDSTETQYF
. TRBJ2-3 TRBV7-2 . TGTGCCAGCAGCTTACGAAGACAGGTAGCTGATACGCAGTATTTT CASSLRRQVADTQYF
. TRBJ2-7 TRBV6-5 many TGTGCCAGCAGTTACCCTAAGGGGGGGGCCCACGAGCAGTACTTC CASSYPKGGAHEQYF
TRBD1 TRBJ1-2 TRBV29-1 . TGCAGCGTCGACCCGGGCACGACAGGGGGCTATGGCTACACCTTC CSVDPGTTGGYGYTF
. TRBJ1-1 TRBV6-5 few TGTGCCAGCAGTTATCAGGGGTTGTACACTGAAGCTTTCTTT CASSYQGLYTEAFF
TRBD1 TRBJ2-7 TRBV7-9 . TGTGCCAGCAGCCCACAACAGGGACAGTCCTACGAGCAGTACTTC CASSPQQGQSYEQYF
. TRBJ1-1 TRBV27 few TGTGCCAGCAGTAAGGGGACTGAAGCTTTCTTT CASSKGTEAFF
TRBD1 TRBJ2-1 TRBV20-1 . TGCAGTGCTAGAGATCTGGGACAGGGGTTGTACAATGAGCAGTTCTTC CSARDLGQGLYNEQFF
TRBD2 TRBJ2-7 TRBV2 many TGTGCCAGCAGTACCATACTAGCGGGAGTAGACGAGCAGTACTTC CASSTILAGVDEQYF
. TRBJ1-6 TRBV15 many TGTGCCACCAGCAGAGACGGCCATTCACCCCTCCACTTT CATSRDGHSPLHF
TRBD2 TRBJ2-2 TRBV28 . TGTGCCAGCAGTCCCGGGACTAGCGGGAGGGCATACACCGGGGAGCTGTTTTTT CASSPGTSGRAYTGELFF
TRBD2 TRBJ2-3 TRBV6-5 many TGTGCCAGCAGTTACTTGGGCGGGGGGGCCGGAGATACGCAGTATTTT CASSYLGGGAGDTQYF
TRBD2 TRBJ2-7 TRBV12-3/TRBV12-4 many TGTGCCATCTCGGGAGTTGCGGGAGGTGCCTACGAGCAGTACTTC CAISGVAGGAYEQYF
. TRBJ2-5 TRBV10-3 many TGTGCCATCAGTGAACTTGACCAAGAGACCCAGTACTTC CAISELDQETQYF
. TRBJ2-1 TRBV5-6 . TGTGCCAGCAGCTTTTCCGATGAGCAGTTCTTC CASSFSDEQFF
. TRBJ1-1 TRBV4-3 many TGCGCCAGCAGCCAGGGACGGATGAACACTGAAGCTTTCTTT CASSQGRMNTEAFF
. TRBJ2-5 TRBV7-2 few TGTGCCAGCAGCCCGACCCGGACAATAAAAGAGACCCAGTACTTC CASSPTRTIKETQYF
TRBD1 TRBJ2-7 TRBV7-9 few TGTGCCAGCAGCTTAGAACCCGGGACAGAGTCCTACGAGCAGTACTTC CASSLEPGTESYEQYF